These 29 T cell receptor beta chains originate from one sample sequenced in a study of shared clonotypes between healthy human individuals. Terminally differentiated effector memory CD45RA+ cells were excluded from the naive CD8 cells, which were CD45RO-negative and positively selected for CCR7. TCRdb keeps only in-frame clones here, not all; method: immunoSEQ multiplex PCR. The table includes over 800,000 clones, 85% to 95% detected once. Sequences were obtained from naive CD8+ T cells sorted from blood. The origin of the receptors is a man aged 25-45 years in good health.

The J gene is TRBJ2-1, the V gene TRBV6-1; D gene uncertain. The CDR3 length is 12 residues. Germline-derived CDR1 and CDR2 are MNHNS and SASEGT. Trimming stripped 4 bases from V and 4 bases from J, with 5 bases between. CDR3 DNA sequence: TGTGCCAGCAGTGTCCTTTACAATGAGCAGTTCTTC. This gives the protein CASSVLYNEQFF.

As concerns this clone: One base away lies a much larger clone, so this may be a sequencing read error. The V gene is TRBV5-4, the J gene TRBJ2-7; no firm D call. Germline V lookup: CDR1 SGHNT, CDR2 YYREEE (reference sequence). CDR3 size: 11 residues. Trimming removed 5 bases from V and 1 base from J, with 4 bases in between. CDR3 DNA: TGTGCCAGCAGTGTTTCCTACGAGCAGTACTTC. This encodes CASSVSYEQYF.

CDR3: CASSEGHSANYGYTF. The CDR3 DNA sequence: TGTGCCAGCAGCGAAGGACATTCCGCTAACTATGGCTACACCTTC. V usage is TRBV9 and J usage is TRBJ1-2; D perhaps matches TRBD1 (5 bases). The CDR3 has 15 amino acids. The ends were cut back, 3 bases at V and 0 bases at J, with 12 bases in the middle. CDR1 and CDR2 from the germline V gene are SGDLS and YYNGEE.

This clone was recorded a few times. This sequence joins TRBV7-9 and TRBJ2-3; 7 positions agree with TRBD2. Germline V lookup: CDR1 SEHNR, CDR2 FQNEAQ (reference sequence). The CDR3 length is 16 residues. With V trimmed by 5 bases and J by 2 bases, 10 bases remained unmatched. CDR3 in DNA: TGTGCCAGCAGCCCCCATACCAGCGGGACCACAGATACGCAGTATTTT. Its protein product is CASSPHTSGTTDTQYF.

The J gene is TRBJ2-1, the V gene TRBV7-9, with 10 bases that match TRBD1. Germline CDR1 and CDR2: SEHNR and FQNEAQ (reference sequence). This CDR3 has 15 residues. V shed 5 bases and J 4 bases; nucleotides not matched to a gene: 5. The CDR3 here is CASSHSDRGYNEQFF. In nucleotides, the CDR3 is TGTGCCAGCAGCCACTCGGACAGGGGGTACAATGAGCAGTTCTTC.

The chain joins TRBV7-9 to TRBJ2-5, with a possible D match to TRBD2 (6 bases). Trimming pared 2 bases from V and 5 bases from J, leaving 15 bases between. Germline V lookup: CDR1 SEHNR, CDR2 FQNEAQ (reference sequence). The CDR3 runs 15 residues. Here the CDR3 reads CASSLLAVGRETQYF. The CDR3, as DNA: TGTGCCAGCAGCTTATTAGCGGTAGGCCGGGAGACCCAGTACTTC.

V usage is TRBV7-3 and J usage is TRBJ2-3; a weak D match, TRBD2 (5 bases). Germline V gives CDR1 SGHTA, CDR2 FQGTGA. The V end lost 4 bases, the J end lost 6 bases, and 11 bases lay between the germline ends. CDR3 size: 13 residues. CDR3 protein: CASSSNGVDTQYF. CDR3 bases: TGTGCCAGCAGCTCGAACGGGGTGGATACGCAGTATTTT.

The rearrangement uses TRBV12-5 and TRBJ2-1, with 15 nucleotides matching TRBD2. The junction had 12 bases not matched to a gene; V was cut back by 0 bases and J by 3 bases. Germline lookup yields CDR1 LGHNT and CDR2 FRNRAP. The CDR3 loop spans 21 amino acids. CDR3 sequence: CASGLVSGGLAGGRFYNEQFF. DNA of the CDR3: TGTGCTAGTGGTTTGGTAAGCGGGGGACTAGCGGGAGGTAGGTTCTACAATGAGCAGTTCTTC.

This clone was seen once. V usage is TRBV7-2 and J usage is TRBJ2-1, with 10 bases matching TRBD2. The length of the CDR3 is 15 residues. V dropped 5 bases and J dropped 5; count of bases not matched to a gene: 6. Germline V gives CDR1 SGHTA, CDR2 FQGNSA. The CDR3 region has the DNA TGTGCCAGCAGCGCGGGACTAGCGCAAAACAATGAGCAGTTCTTC. As protein: CASSAGLAQNNEQFF.

The CDR3 loop is CAILKGGVNTGELFF. CDR3 bases: TGTGCCATTCTCAAGGGCGGGGTGAACACCGGGGAGCTGTTTTTT. The V and J genes are TRBV7-7 and TRBJ2-2, with D tentatively TRBD2 (6 bases). V lost 10 bases and J lost 1, with 16 bases in between. The germline CDR1 and CDR2 sequences are SSHAT and FNYEAQ (reference sequence). The CDR3 has 15 amino acids.

This clone was found once. The chain links TRBV5-6 to TRBJ2-3; 10 nucleotides align to TRBD1. Germline assignment: CDR1 SGHDT and CDR2 YYEEEE. The CDR3 runs 13 residues. Unmatched junction bases numbered 5, after V lost 5 bases and J lost 8 bases. CDR3 sequence (DNA): TGTGCCAGCAGGACAGGGGGCATGAGTACGCAGTATTTT. Residues: CASRTGGMSTQYF.

The genes are TRBV7-3 and TRBJ2-1; D is ambiguous. V lost 3 bases to trimming and J lost 4 bases, with 13 bases between them. Per the germline V gene, CDR1 is SGHTA and CDR2 is FQGTGA. This CDR3 has 15 residues. The CDR3 DNA follows: TGTGCCAGCAGCTTGGCCGGTCCGGCATACAATGAGCAGTTCTTC. Amino acid sequence: CASSLAGPAYNEQFF.

This clone has a single count. J is TRBJ2-1 and V is TRBV29-1; D possibly corresponds to TRBD2 (5 bases). V lost 0 bases and J 10 bases, leaving 10 bases between the germline ends. CDR3 length equals 12 residues. Germline-derived CDR1 and CDR2 are SQVTM and ANQGSEA. CDR3 amino acids: CSVEDRAVEQFF. Written as DNA, the CDR3 is TGCAGCGTTGAAGATCGAGCGGTAGAGCAGTTCTTC.

This clone appeared once. V usage is TRBV29-1 and J usage is TRBJ1-1; D call uncertain. The V gene's germline CDR1 is SQVTM and CDR2 ANQGSEA. V lost 0 bases and J 2 bases, leaving 4 bases between the germline ends. The CDR3 runs to 12 residues. CDR3 amino acids: CSVEDDNTEAFF. In DNA form, the CDR3 reads TGCAGCGTTGAAGATGATAACACTGAAGCTTTCTTT.

This clone was seen a single time. The chain employs TRBV6-1 and TRBJ2-2; D is uncertain. Trimming stripped 5 bases from V and 10 bases from J, with 14 bases between. Per the germline V gene, CDR1 is MNHNS and CDR2 is SASEGT. The CDR3 is 13 residues long. This chain's CDR3 is CASSYVGIEELFF. The CDR3 DNA reads as TGTGCCAGCAGTTATGTGGGCATTGAGGAGCTGTTTTTT.

The gene calls are TRBV27 and TRBJ2-7; no clear D. Germline-derived CDR1 and CDR2 are MNHEY and SMNVEV (reference sequence). Trimming removed 0 bases at V and 6 bases at J, with 9 bases between. CDR3 length equals 13 residues. In DNA form, the CDR3 reads TGTGCCAGCAGTTTATCGCTTCTGAGCGAGCAGTACTTC. Amino acid sequence: CASSLSLLSEQYF.

This chain connects TRBV7-2 to TRBJ2-1; D is ambiguous. CDR3 length equals 17 residues. V lost 3 bases to trimming and J lost 2 bases, with 17 bases between them. Germline V gene lookup returns CDR1 SGHTA and CDR2 FQGNSA. The CDR3 sequence is CASSFQGPPEAYNEQFF. In DNA, the CDR3 is TGTGCCAGCAGCTTTCAAGGGCCCCCCGAGGCCTACAATGAGCAGTTCTTC.

The rearrangement joins TRBV19 to TRBJ2-1; D is possibly TRBD2 (6 bases). With 7 bases removed from V and 0 bases from J, the gap between germline ends came to 13 bases. CDR1 LNHDA and CDR2 SQIVND come from the germline V gene (reference sequence). This CDR3 contains 15 residues. This chain's CDR3 is CASKGGRDSYNEQFF. CDR3 DNA: TGTGCCAGTAAGGGAGGACGAGACTCCTACAATGAGCAGTTCTTC.

J is TRBJ1-2 and V is TRBV25-1; the D is unclear. The CDR3 has 13 residues. Trimming cost V 3 bases and J 4 bases, with 9 bases left between them. Germline V gene lookup returns CDR1 MGHDK and CDR2 SYGVNS. The CDR3 is CASSDSRGYGYTF. CDR3 coding DNA: TGTGCCAGCAGTGACAGTCGGGGCTATGGCTACACCTTC.

The genes are TRBV27 and TRBJ2-5, with D perhaps TRBD1 (5 bases). V dropped 3 bases and J dropped 2 bases, with 13 bases sitting between them. Germline V gene lookup returns CDR1 MNHEY and CDR2 SMNVEV (reference sequence). The CDR3 contains 15 residues. CDR3 protein: CASSFIGDGQETQYF. DNA for the CDR3: TGTGCCAGCAGTTTCATAGGGGATGGACAAGAGACCCAGTACTTC.

This chain joins TRBV11-2 and TRBJ2-3; TRBD2 agrees at 10 bases. There are 16 residues in the CDR3. Looked up from germline, CDR1 is SGHAT and CDR2 is FQNNGV. Trimming cost V 10 bases and J 2 bases; bases outside gene matches: 12. The CDR3 DNA follows: TGTGCCACCAAGCCCCTAGCGGGAGTTCTCACAGATACGCAGTATTTT. Amino acids: CATKPLAGVLTDTQYF.

The V gene is TRBV19, the J gene TRBJ1-5; D not resolved. Trimming shortened V by 3 bases and J by 0 bases, and 9 bases separated the two germline ends. The CDR3 length is 15 residues. Germline loops: CDR1 LNHDA, CDR2 SQIVND (reference sequence). CDR3 protein: CASSMAEYSNQPQHF. The DNA for the CDR3 is TGTGCCAGTAGTATGGCCGAATATAGCAATCAGCCCCAGCATTTT.

The chain combines TRBV28 with TRBJ1-2; the D gene is possibly TRBD1 (6 bases). Trimming cost V 7 bases and J 5 bases, with 20 bases left between them. This CDR3 comprises 15 residues. The germline gives CDR1 MDHEN, CDR2 SYDVKM. CDR3 residues: CASTTPGGAGYGYTF. The CDR3 nucleotides read TGTGCCAGCACCACCCCCGGGGGGGCGGGGTATGGCTACACCTTC.

The chain employs TRBV5-1 and TRBJ2-1; the match to TRBD2 covers 10 bases. The CDR3 is 17 amino acids. V lost 4 bases, J lost 3 bases, and 10 bases stayed unmatched. Germline V gives CDR1 SGHRS, CDR2 YFSETQ. The DNA of the CDR3 is TGCGCCAGCAGCCTTCTAGCGGGAGATCCGGACTACAATGAGCAGTTCTTC. Its translation is CASSLLAGDPDYNEQFF.

Only one count was recorded for this clone. This chain connects TRBV4-3 to TRBJ2-7; the D is unclear. Germline V gene data show CDR1 as LGHNA and CDR2 as YSLEER. The CDR3 runs to 11 residues. V lost 5 bases and J 2 bases, leaving 4 bases between the germline ends. This CDR3 is CASSNTYEQYF. For the CDR3, the DNA is TGCGCCAGCAGCAATACCTACGAGCAGTACTTC.

The V and J genes are TRBV27 and TRBJ2-3, with 9 bases that match TRBD1. The CDR3 contains 16 residues. Unmatched junction bases numbered 13, after V lost 6 bases and J lost 6 bases. CDR1 and CDR2 (germline): MNHEY, SMNVEV (reference sequence). As DNA, the CDR3 is TGTGCCAGCAGAGAAATCGGACAGGGGATTTTCGATACGCAGTATTTT. Translated: CASREIGQGIFDTQYF.

The chain links TRBV21-1 to TRBJ2-7; the table names TRBD1, a call not compared with the DNA. TRBV21-1 is a known pseudogene. This CDR3 comprises 17 residues. CDR3 sequence reads: CASSKVARAGQGYEQYF. The CDR3 nucleotides read TGTGCCAGCAGCAAAGTGGCTCGGGCGGGACAGGGTTACGAGCAGTACTTC.

The V call is TRBV6-6, the J call TRBJ1-2, with 10 bases aligning to TRBD1. The CDR3 is 14 residues long. CDR1 is MNHNY and CDR2 is SVGAGI in the germline V gene (reference sequence). The ends lost 6 bases at V and 8 bases at J; junction bases unmatched: 9. In DNA, the CDR3 is TGTGCCAGCAGCTCCATGGACAGGGGGAACGGCTACACCTTC. Translating it yields CASSSMDRGNGYTF.

V and J are TRBV29-1 and TRBJ2-1; D not resolved. Germline loops: CDR1 SQVTM, CDR2 ANQGSEA. V dropped 1 base and J dropped 0 bases, with 10 bases sitting between them. CDR3 length: 15 residues. The CDR3 region has the DNA TGCAGCGTTGAAGGTGGGTTGAGCTCCTACAATGAGCAGTTCTTC. It specifies CSVEGGLSSYNEQFF.